These 21 T cell receptor beta chains were sequenced from one sample in a study of T-cell memory formation after mild COVID-19. TCRdb processed the 5' RACE reads anew with MiXCR; each CDR3 protein has one entry. This sample yields around 410,000 distinct CDR3 sequences, of which less than 25% are seen a single time; about an eighth belongs to the top ten. Sequencing was done on a sample of PBMCs or a T cell subset sorted from them (not recorded which). The receptors were sampled from an adult woman who had mild COVID-19 (a few samples of this study predate the infection). Cell type and time point are not known.

This rearrangement joins TRBV5-5 to TRBJ1-1, with unresolved D. The CDR3 runs to 14 residues. Germline V gives CDR1 SGHKS, CDR2 YYEKEE (reference sequence). V lost 4 bases, J lost 1 base, and 11 bases lay in between. The DNA for the CDR3 is TGTGCCAGCAGCCGCATGGAAGGGAACACTGAAGCTTTCTTT. Translation gives CASSRMEGNTEAFF.

The chain couples TRBV6-5 to TRBJ1-6; no firm D call. CDR1 is MNHEY, CDR2 SVGAGI, per germline. The CDR3 totals 15 residues. With 5 bases removed from V and 8 bases from J, the gap between germline ends came to 16 bases. The CDR3 protein is CASSRTTGDDSPLHF. The CDR3 bases are TGTGCCAGCAGTCGGACGACCGGGGATGATTCACCCCTCCACTTT.

The CDR3 sequence is CSATDRGPVGDTQYF. CDR3 nucleotides: TGCAGTGCAACGGACAGGGGGCCAGTCGGAGATACGCAGTATTTT. V is TRBV20-1 and J is TRBJ2-3, with 11 bases fitting TRBD1. The V segment lost 6 bases and the J segment 5 bases; nucleotides outside the gene matches: 10. The germline V gene has CDR1 DFQATT and CDR2 SNEGSKA (reference sequence). This CDR3 contains 15 residues.

This clonotype came up many times. This chain joins TRBV5-1 and TRBJ2-2; D gene ambiguous. V was shortened by 0 bases and J by 0 bases, with 6 bases between the two germline ends. CDR1 and CDR2 (germline): SGHRS, YFSETQ. CDR3 size: 15 residues. The CDR3: CASSLGGTNTGELFF. As DNA, the CDR3 is TGCGCCAGCAGCTTGGGTGGAACGAACACCGGGGAGCTGTTTTTT.

The rearrangement uses TRBV25-1 and TRBJ2-3; a weak D match, TRBD2 (5 bases). The V gene lost 4 bases and the J gene lost 2 bases, with 10 bases spanning the gap. This CDR3 has 14 amino acids. Germline CDR1 is MGHDK and CDR2 is SYGVNS. The CDR3 region is CASSGSGYTDTQYF. CDR3 sequence (DNA): TGTGCCAGCAGTGGGTCGGGATACACAGATACGCAGTATTTT.

This chain connects TRBV5-4 to TRBJ2-1; the D gene is possibly TRBD1 (6 bases). Per germline, CDR1 SGHNT and CDR2 YYREEE (reference sequence). This CDR3 comprises 14 residues. Trimming removed 0 bases at V and 7 bases at J, with 11 bases between. This CDR3 is CASSLGQVVNEQFF. CDR3 sequence (DNA): TGTGCCAGCAGCTTGGGACAGGTAGTAAATGAGCAGTTCTTC.

The chain joins TRBV20-1 to TRBJ2-7; D unclear. Germline CDR1 reads DFQATT; CDR2 reads SNEGSKA (reference sequence). The CDR3 sequence is 11 residues long. Between the trimmed V and J ends, which lost 6 bases and 3 bases, there was a span of 9 bases. The CDR3 protein is CSALQSYEQYF. The CDR3 DNA is TGCAGTGCCCTCCAGAGCTACGAGCAGTACTTC.

This clonotype has more than one count but fewer than ten. The chain links TRBV15 to TRBJ2-6; possible D gene TRBD1, 5 bases. The CDR3 sequence is 19 residues long. V was cut by 0 bases and J by 4 bases, with 19 bases left in between. Germline CDR1 is LNHNV and CDR2 is YYDKDF (reference sequence). The CDR3 bases are TGTGCCACCAGCAGAGATTACCCGCAAACTCCAGGGGGGGCCAACGTCCTGACTTTC. Protein: CATSRDYPQTPGGANVLTF.

This chain joins TRBV2 and TRBJ1-1; the match to TRBD1 covers 7 bases. Germline trimming cut 6 bases from V and 3 bases from J; bases unmatched to any gene: 4. The CDR3 is 13 amino acids. Germline loops: CDR1 SNHLY, CDR2 FYNNEI. The DNA of the CDR3 is TGTGCCAGCAGACGAGACAGGGACACTGAAGCTTTCTTT. Encoded protein: CASRRDRDTEAFF. The full variable domain, with the rest looked up from reference TRBV2 and TRBJ1-1, is EPEVTQTPSHQVTQMGQEVILRCVPISNHLYFYWYRQILGQKVEFLVSFYNNEISEKSEIFDDQFSVERPDGSNFTLKIRSTKLEDSAMYFCASRRDRDTEAFFGQGTRLTVV.

This clonotype was found a few times. The V and J genes are TRBV3-1 and TRBJ2-3; D is perhaps TRBD2 (5 bases). The CDR3 length is 15 residues. V shed 4 bases and J shed 5 bases, with 16 bases lying between them. Germline lookup yields CDR1 LGHDT and CDR2 YNNKEL (reference sequence). CDR3 protein: CASSRGGRSIDTQYF. The CDR3 DNA is TGTGCCAGCAGCCGTGGAGGCAGATCCATAGATACGCAGTATTTT.

V is TRBV7-9 and J is TRBJ1-4, with TRBD1 as a possible D gene (5 bases). The CDR3 contains 14 residues. Germline V CDR1 and CDR2: SEHNR, FQNEAQ (reference sequence). Trimming stripped 5 bases from V and 7 bases from J, with 14 bases between. Written as DNA, the CDR3 is TGTGCCAGCAGCGTCGGGACTGTTGGTGAAAAACTGTTTTTT. This gives the protein CASSVGTVGEKLFF.

The V call is TRBV27, the J call TRBJ2-7; 8 nucleotides line up with TRBD1. The CDR3 spans 18 residues. CDR1 MNHEY and CDR2 SMNVEV come from the germline V gene (reference sequence). J was trimmed by 0 bases and V by 5 bases; bases with no gene match: 15. The CDR3 DNA reads as TGTGCCAGCAGTCCCACGCCCGGACAGGGACTCAGCTCCTACGAGCAGTACTTC. Translation gives CASSPTPGQGLSSYEQYF.

This chain joins TRBV11-2 and TRBJ2-3; 8 positions agree with TRBD2. Germline lookup yields CDR1 SGHAT and CDR2 FQNNGV. J was trimmed by 1 base and V by 5 bases; bases with no gene match: 11. The CDR3 is 17 amino acids. DNA for the CDR3: TGTGCCAGCAGCCCAGTCGGGGGGGCCCAGGGCACAGATACGCAGTATTTT. Its protein is CASSPVGGAQGTDTQYF.

The J gene is TRBJ2-5, the V gene TRBV6-5; 8 bases are a match to TRBD2. With 0 bases clipped from V and 4 bases from J, the junction kept 16 bases outside the gene matches. The CDR3 contains 19 residues. Germline CDR1 MNHEY, CDR2 SVGAGI. The CDR3 reads CASSYSFIGGGKFSETQYF. The DNA for the CDR3 is TGTGCCAGCAGTTACTCGTTTATCGGCGGGGGGAAATTCTCAGAGACCCAGTACTTC.

This clonotype appeared a single time. This chain uses TRBV6-5 with TRBJ2-5; 12 nucleotides match TRBD2. Looked up from germline, CDR1 is MNHEY and CDR2 is SVGAGI. The CDR3 covers 19 residues. After removal of 2 bases from V and 5 bases from J, the junction contained 15 bases not matched to a gene. The CDR3 nucleotides read TGTGCCAGCAGTTACACTTACCCGGGGGCTAGCGGGGGGGCTGAGACCCAGTACTTC. Encoded protein: CASSYTYPGASGGAETQYF.

The genes are TRBV11-2 and TRBJ2-3; no reliable D call. Trimming removed 4 bases from V and 5 bases from J, with 7 bases in between. CDR1 and CDR2 from the germline V gene are SGHAT and FQNNGV. The CDR3 is made up of 12 amino acids. CDR3 residues: CASSYVGDTQYF. CDR3 bases: TGTGCCAGCAGCTACGTGGGAGATACGCAGTATTTT.

The V gene is TRBV6-2 or TRBV6-3, the J gene TRBJ2-1; D is undetermined. From germline, CDR1 is MNHEY and CDR2 SVGEGT. The germline V and J ends were trimmed by 8 bases and 5 bases, with 10 bases remaining between them. The CDR3 spans 12 residues. DNA for the CDR3: TGTGCCAGCTTGAAAGGGAACAATGAGCAGTTCTTC. This sequence encodes CASLKGNNEQFF.

In its sample, this clonotype was seen once. J is TRBJ2-1 and V is TRBV27, with D unresolved. The better agreement between TRBJ2-7 and the DNA end casts doubt on the J call. The CDR3 covers 14 residues. Germline V CDR1 and CDR2: MNHEY, SMNVEV (reference sequence). Here the CDR3 reads CASSSHPPYREQYF. DNA of the CDR3: TGTGCCAGCAGTTCTCATCCGCCTTATAGGGAGCAGTACTTC.

The V call is TRBV20-1, the J call TRBJ1-1; a weak D match, TRBD1 (6 bases). This CDR3 region has 15 residues. Germline V gene lookup returns CDR1 DFQATT and CDR2 SNEGSKA (reference sequence). V was pared by 3 bases and J by 2 bases, with 16 bases between. The CDR3 nucleotides are TGCAGTGCTAGTCCCGGGGGCCGAACCAACACTGAAGCTTTCTTT. Encoded protein: CSASPGGRTNTEAFF.

In its sample, this clonotype was seen many times. V and J are TRBV5-1 and TRBJ2-1; D possibly corresponds to TRBD2 (6 bases). Germline CDR1 reads SGHRS; CDR2 reads YFSETQ. The CDR3 is 16 residues long. V was pared by 2 bases and J by 0 bases, with 12 bases between. The CDR3 bases are TGCGCCAGCAGCTTAGTCCAGCGGGTCTCCTACAATGAGCAGTTCTTC. It is translated as CASSLVQRVSYNEQFF.

With respect to this clonotype: The DNA is omitted, as the CDR3 cannot be located on it reliably, and the CDR3 follows TCRdb's listing. The J gene is TRBJ1-1, the V gene TRBV12-3 or TRBV12-4; whether TRBD1, the table's D call, matches the DNA was not checked. Counting both end residues, the CDR3 totals 14 amino acids. This chain's CDR3 is CASILDRGWTEAFF.